This T cell receptor beta chain was obtained from a study of CD8 T cells in ankylosing spondylitis. Study-wide findings and caveats: Seven or eight highly homologous variants made up a TCR beta motif, and this motif appeared characteristic of ankylosing spondylitis blood. As for the disease-linked clones, they showed a CD8+ phenotype and occurred at relatively low frequencies in peripheral blood.

TCRdb reprocessed the 5' RACE reads via MiXCR and lists one record per CDR3 protein. The table lists around 540,000 distinct CDR3 sequences, about 12% of them singletons, with under 7.5% in the top ten. The CDR3 totals 13 residues. Per the germline V gene, CDR1 is DFQATT and CDR2 is SNEGSKA (reference sequence). The germline V and J ends were trimmed by 1 base and 5 bases, with 11 bases remaining between them. This clonotype has a count of ten or more. The antigen remains unidentified. The sample comprised blood, either unsorted or a sorted T cell fraction (not recorded which). The sequence came from a male donor with ankylosing spondylitis. This chain connects TRBV20-1 to TRBJ2-5; D gene uncertain. This CDR3 reads CSARVQYRETQYF. Here the CDR3 DNA reads TGCAGTGCTAGAGTCCAATACCGGGAGACCCAGTACTTC.